Listed below are T cell receptor beta chains from one sample, sequenced in a study of shared clonotypes between healthy human individuals. Only in-frame clones appear in the TCRdb table, and some are missing; sequencing was by immunoSEQ multiplex PCR. The table lists approximately 1.9 million clones, just under 95% of them singletons, with over 1.5% in the top ten. Sequenced input: naive CD8+ T cells from PBMCs. The receptors were gathered from a young man in good health. Some clones in this sample may be carry-over from other donors' samples. Each CDR3 is given with its conserved first and last residue. A D gene is named only where the DNA matches it firmly. Clone size is given for some rows only: seen once, a few or many times, or a class if the clone is expanded.

-	TRBD1	TRBV5-6	TRBJ1-5	CASSNRRQGTYNDQPQHF	TGTGCCAGCAGCAATAGAAGACAGGGAACCTACAACGATCAGCCCCAGCATTTT
-	-	TRBV5-5	TRBJ2-7	CASSPYRQVGYEQYF	TGTGCCAGCAGCCCCTACCGACAGGTGGGGTACGAGCAGTACTTC
once	TRBD2	TRBV28	TRBJ2-7	CASSNSGRQYEQYF	TGTGCCAGCAGTAATAGCGGGAGGCAGTACGAGCAGTACTTC
-	-	TRBV7-9	TRBJ2-1	CASSSILVAGRERNEQFF	TGTGCCAGCAGCTCAATATTGGTAGCAGGACGGGAGAGGAATGAGCAGTTCTTC
-	-	TRBV5-4	TRBJ2-1	CASSFGSLNEQFF	TGTGCCAGCAGCTTCGGGTCCCTTAATGAGCAGTTCTTC
-	-	TRBV5-1	TRBJ1-5	CASSFGDNQPQHF	TGCGCCAGCAGCTTCGGTGACAATCAGCCCCAGCATTTT
-	-	TRBV11-2	TRBJ1-3	CASSPGRGVGNTIYF	TGTGCCAGCAGCCCAGGACGGGGAGTTGGAAACACCATATATTTT
-	-	TRBV29-1	TRBJ1-4	CSVGLEGEKLFF	TGCAGCGTTGGGCTGGAAGGGGAAAAACTGTTTTTT
once	TRBD1	TRBV2	TRBJ1-5	CASSPRDSMSNQPQHF	TGTGCCAGCAGTCCCAGGGACAGCATGAGCAATCAGCCCCAGCATTTT
-	-	TRBV27	TRBJ2-3	CASNVRGVLSTDTQYF	TGTGCCAGCAATGTTAGGGGGGTACTTAGCACAGATACGCAGTATTTT
once	-	TRBV19	TRBJ1-1	CASSPGPGTEAFF	TGTGCCAGTAGCCCGGGTCCGGGGACTGAAGCTTTCTTT
-	-	TRBV9	TRBJ2-5	CASSVGDRWGETQYF	TGTGCCAGCAGCGTAGGTGACAGGTGGGGAGAGACCCAGTACTTC
-	-	TRBV28	TRBJ2-3	CATRESEASLGTDTQYF	TGTGCCACCCGCGAGTCTGAGGCAAGCCTGGGCACAGATACGCAGTATTTT
-	-	TRBV29-1	TRBJ1-2	CSVDSGFYGYTF	TGCAGCGTGGACAGCGGCTTCTATGGCTACACCTTC
-	-	TRBV6-5	TRBJ1-2	CASRPSGHLNYGYTF	TGTGCCAGCAGACCTTCGGGACACCTTAACTATGGCTACACCTTC
-	-	TRBV7-2	TRBJ2-1	CASSQRQKYNEQFF	TGTGCCAGCAGCCAACGACAGAAATACAATGAGCAGTTCTTC
-	-	TRBV6-5	TRBJ2-6	CASREGPGANVLTF	TGTGCCAGCAGAGAAGGTCCTGGGGCCAACGTCCTGACTTTC
-	TRBD1	TRBV7-9	TRBJ2-7	CASSGAGGPYEQYF	TGTGCCAGCAGCGGAGCAGGGGGTCCCTACGAGCAGTACTTC
-	-	TRBV11-2	TRBJ2-7	CASSLTGVIHEQYF	TGTGCCAGCAGCCTGACTGGGGTGATCCACGAGCAGTACTTC
once	TRBD2	TRBV19	TRBJ2-1	CASSMLAGVLNEQFF	TGTGCCAGTAGTATGCTAGCGGGAGTTCTCAATGAGCAGTTCTTC
-	TRBD2	TRBV5-6	TRBJ2-7	CASSPGLAGPLYEQYF	TGTGCCAGCAGCCCCGGACTAGCGGGACCCCTCTACGAGCAGTACTTC
once	TRBD1	TRBV5-8	TRBJ2-7	CASSVERTGPYEQYF	TGTGCCAGCAGCGTGGAGCGGACAGGCCCCTACGAGCAGTACTTC
-	-	TRBV21-1	TRBJ1-5	CASQRCRHSAQHF	TGTGCCAGTCAGCGGTGTCGCCACTCGGCCCAGCATTTT
once	TRBD2	TRBV19	TRBJ2-7	CASSQGGTSRYEQYF	TGTGCCAGTAGCCAGGGAGGGACTAGTCGCTACGAGCAGTACTTC
-	-	TRBV5-1	TRBJ2-2	CASSFISGTENTGELFF	TGCGCCAGCAGCTTCATATCCGGGACGGAGAACACCGGGGAGCTGTTTTTT
-	-	TRBV10-2	TRBJ1-1	CASSDGGGTEAFF	TGCGCCAGCAGTGACGGGGGCGGCACTGAAGCTTTCTTT
once	-	TRBV30	TRBJ2-7	CAWSWGKVYEQYF	TGTGCCTGGAGTTGGGGGAAGGTCTACGAGCAGTACTTC
-	TRBD2	TRBV7-3	TRBJ2-1	CASSSSGPRSGNEQFF	TGTGCCAGCAGCTCTAGCGGGCCACGTTCGGGGAATGAGCAGTTCTTC
-	-	TRBV13	TRBJ2-7	CASSLASSSYEQYF	TGTGCCAGCAGCTTAGCCTCAAGCTCCTACGAGCAGTACTTC
-	TRBD1	TRBV5-6	TRBJ2-7	CASSLADRVHEQYF	TGTGCCAGCAGCTTGGCGGACAGGGTCCACGAGCAGTACTTC
-	TRBD2	TRBV27	TRBJ2-1	CASTYGTSREGNEQFF	TGTGCCAGCACTTACGGGACTAGCAGGGAAGGGAATGAGCAGTTCTTC
-	-	TRBV4-2	TRBJ2-7	CASSQVSIGSLRPYEQYF	TGTGCCAGCAGCCAAGTTAGTATCGGCAGCCTAAGACCCTACGAGCAGTACTTC
-	TRBD2	TRBV11-2	TRBJ2-1	CASSSGLARNYNEQFF	TGTGCCAGCAGCTCAGGACTAGCGCGAAACTACAATGAGCAGTTCTTC
-	TRBD1	TRBV11-2	TRBJ1-4	CASSSVQGQTNEKLFF	TGTGCCAGCAGCTCTGTACAGGGGCAGACTAATGAAAAACTGTTTTTT
-	TRBD1	TRBV5-4	TRBJ1-2	CASSLLGQGDGYTF	TGTGCCAGCAGCCTCCTAGGACAGGGAGATGGCTACACCTTC
-	-	TRBV11-2	TRBJ2-3	CASSLVTDTQYF	TGTGCCAGCAGCTTAGTCACAGATACGCAGTATTTT
-	TRBD2	TRBV2	TRBJ2-1	CASSLRTSGRVDEQFF	TGTGCCAGCAGTTTAAGGACTAGCGGGAGAGTCGATGAGCAGTTCTTC
few	TRBD1	TRBV28	TRBJ1-5	CASDYTGGNQPQHF	TGTGCCAGCGATTATACAGGGGGGAATCAGCCCCAGCATTTT
-	TRBD1	TRBV7-8	TRBJ1-4	CASSSIRTGANEKLFF	TGTGCCAGCAGCTCTATCAGGACAGGGGCAAATGAAAAACTGTTTTTT
-	TRBD1	TRBV27	TRBJ2-7	CASSPSGQPPNYEQYF	TGTGCCAGCAGTCCCTCGGGACAGCCCCCCAACTACGAGCAGTACTTC
-	TRBD2	TRBV7-2	TRBJ2-7	CASSSPRTSQPEQYF	TGTGCCAGCAGCTCCCCGAGGACTAGCCAACCAGAGCAGTACTTC
-	-	TRBV7-9	TRBJ1-5	CASSAGPYSNQPQHF	TGTGCCAGCAGCGCGGGACCTTATAGCAATCAGCCCCAGCATTTT
-	-	TRBV7-3	TRBJ2-7	CASSLTWGLANEQYF	TGTGCCAGCAGCTTAACTTGGGGTCTAGCGAACGAGCAGTACTTC
-	-	TRBV11-2	TRBJ2-3	CASSQNTAGLTDTQYF	TGTGCCAGCAGTCAAAACACTGCGGGACTCACAGATACGCAGTATTTT
-	TRBD1	TRBV19	TRBJ2-2	CASSIWDRGPGELFF	TGTGCCAGTAGTATTTGGGACAGGGGGCCCGGGGAGCTGTTTTTT
-	-	TRBV6-1	TRBJ1-3	CASSEAGLFRNTIYF	TGTGCCAGCAGTGAAGCGGGGCTGTTCAGAAACACCATATATTTT
-	TRBD2	TRBV19	TRBJ2-2	CASSIGEAGGSGELFF	TGTGCCAGTAGTATTGGAGAAGCGGGAGGTTCCGGGGAGCTGTTTTTT
-	TRBD2	TRBV19	TRBJ2-1	CASSIESGRGSYNEQFF	TGTGCCAGTAGTATAGAGAGCGGGAGAGGGTCCTACAATGAGCAGTTCTTC
-	-	TRBV5-1	TRBJ2-3	CASSWDKSGTDTQYF	TGCGCCAGCAGCTGGGACAAGTCCGGCACAGATACGCAGTATTTT
-	-	TRBV27	TRBJ1-2	CASSDTYYGYTF	TGTGCCAGCAGTGACACGTACTATGGCTACACCTTC
-	TRBD2	TRBV28	TRBJ2-7	CASSLYLAGSYEQYF	TGTGCCAGCAGTTTATACCTAGCGGGCTCCTACGAGCAGTACTTC
-	-	TRBV29-1	TRBJ2-1	CSVVMLGGNEQFF	TGCAGCGTTGTTATGCTCGGTGGCAATGAGCAGTTCTTC
-	-	TRBV29-1	TRBJ2-7	CSVVTGSSYEQYF	TGCAGCGTTGTCACAGGTAGTTCCTACGAGCAGTACTTC
-	-	TRBV9	TRBJ1-4	CASSPARVGEKLFF	TGTGCCAGCAGCCCCGCCCGGGTTGGGGAAAAACTGTTTTTT
-	-	TRBV4-1	TRBJ2-2	CASSQEQFRLASGELFF	TGCGCCAGCAGCCAAGAACAGTTCCGCCTCGCGAGCGGGGAGCTGTTTTTT